This T cell receptor (beta chain) was found in a study of CD8+ T cells in alopecia areata (dated by TCRdb to 2016 to 2018). Regarding the research as a whole: Treated patients were enrolled in an open-label pilot trial of oral tofacitinib, 5 to 10 mg twice daily, for moderate-to-severe alopecia areata. Patients received tofacitinib for 6 to 18 months and were then followed off drug for 6 months to check for delayed response and recurrence. The SALT score, which quantifies the percentage of affected scalp surface area, was used to measure disease severity in treated patients. In both human patients and the C3H/HeJ mouse model, the study applied high-throughput TCRbeta sequencing to look at T cell clonal expansion in alopecia areata. On the human side, TCRbeta sequencing was run on scalp tissue and on sorted CD4+ and CD8+ peripheral blood T cells from healthy controls and from alopecia areata patients with either patchy or totalis/universalis disease. Tofacitinib-treated patients had biopsies at baseline and at 4 and 24 weeks of treatment, with a later scalp biopsy in several patients. Scalp clonality was compared among normal scalp (n=4), patchy alopecia areata scalp (n=8), and alopecia totalis/universalis scalp (n=8). The RNA source kit depended on sample type: the PAXgene miRNA kit for fixed scalp, the miRNeasy kit for PBMCs, and the RNeasy kit for mouse skin. TCRbeta CDR3 regions were amplified by immunoSEQ multiplex PCR using 35 Vbeta forward and 13 Jbeta reverse primers.

Of note for this clone: The target of this receptor is not known. Qualities for individual bases were not recorded, and no much larger clone is one base off.

What the research found in general, with its limitations: With tofacitinib, both scalp clonality and the number of expanded CD8+ clones among the top 100 scalp clones went down significantly. Compared with normal scalp, lesional scalp had higher clonality and more expanded CD8+ clones, particularly in alopecia totalis/universalis, a pattern that suggests antigenic drive. Compared with mice, TCR sequences shared between patients were less clear, possibly partly because of HLA diversity across the patient population. Because the treated cohort was small and had only one nonresponder, larger studies are needed to examine links between baseline CD8+ expansion and response. Many expanded lesional clones were found to persist in scalp and blood during tofacitinib treatment, and relapse after treatment cessation may be partly explained by this persistence. Unlike mouse skin, where gammadelta T cells dominate, normal human skin contains resident alphabeta T cells that get sequenced too, which complicates analysis of the scalp TCR repertoire.

CDR1 and CDR2 are drawn from the germline V gene (reference sequence): LNHDA, SQIVND. Cut back by 4 bases and 8 bases, the V and J ends lie 12 bases apart. Measured from the cysteine to the phenylalanine, the CDR3 is 13 residues long. Only CDR3 DNA is held: 39 bases, read in frame from base 1. What the time point label conveys for this sample: around 26 weeks on oral tofacitinib. The treatment or condition label for this specimen denotes: oral pan-JAK inhibitor, 5-10 mg twice daily. Peripheral blood and lesional scalp punch biopsies were obtained from patients with alopecia areata. PBMCs were isolated by density centrifugation and stained for CD3, CD4 and CD8, and CD4+ and CD8+ T cells were sorted on a FACSAria. The receptor library was made with the immunoSEQ multiplex PCR assay. For TCR sequencing, RNA was extracted from every sample and reverse transcribed into cDNA to serve as template. SuperScript III was used to make first-strand cDNA, primed with a 2:1 mix of oligo-dT and random hexamers. A synthetic immune receptor repertoire was used to assess amplification bias, and residual bias was removed computationally. Processing in the source paper ran as follows. After raw reads were preprocessed to remove errors, the CDR3 was defined following IMGT conventions as running from the conserved cysteine to phenylalanine. Clonality was calculated as 1 minus Shannon entropy normalized by log2 of the number of productive unique TCRs. Scalp TCRbeta sequences were cross-referenced with sorted blood CD4 and CD8 repertoires so that the CD4 or CD8 identity of scalp clones could be inferred. Held by TCRdb, this immuneACCESS table contains in-frame sequences only and omits some clones. Under half of the omission traces to an unresolved V gene where checked; the cause of the rest is unknown. V and J calls and clone size are those listed in that table; D and trimming were worked out from the DNA. This sample is represented by 150,000 to 200,000 clones; over 55% of them were singletons. The top ten clones comprise approximately 0.93% of the sample.

The V gene is TRBV19 and the J gene is TRBJ2-1, with the D gene too uncertain to name. This clonotype was sampled from a human donor with alopecia areata. The specimen comprised CD4+ T cells sorted from blood, sampled at week 24, from a patient treated with tofacitinib. The sequence in DNA is TGTGCCAGTAGTAAGTTTGGGTTTGATGAGCAGTTCTTC. This codes for CASSKFGFDEQFF.